A selection of T cell receptor beta chains follows, all from one sample in a study of T cell repertoires in cytomegalovirus infection. The antigens these receptors bind are not known. TCRdb re-called the reads with MiXCR, one entry per CDR3 protein. The sample carries 700,000 to 850,000 distinct CDR3 sequences, 30% to 35% recorded once. The sequenced sample was cultured CD8+ T cells from PBMCs, obtained from culture after CMV antigen stimulation. The receptors stem from a human donor in good health (CMV status not recorded). Some clones in this sample may be carry-over from other donors' samples. CDR3s include the opening cysteine and the closing phenylalanine or tryptophan. The D gene is left open where the match is weak. The size field is filled for only some rows; it gives once, few, many or a size class.

d_gene: TRBD1
abundance: -
v_gene: TRBV27
j_gene: TRBJ1-5
CDR3nt: TGTGCCAGCACCCGAGGGGGCGGTGGCAATCAGCCCCAGCATTTT
CDR3aa: CASTRGGGGNQPQHF

d_gene: TRBD1
abundance: -
v_gene: TRBV13
j_gene: TRBJ2-7
CDR3nt: TGTGCCAGCAGCCTCGGACAGGGGATGGGGGAGCAGTACTTC
CDR3aa: CASSLGQGMGEQYF

d_gene: TRBD1
abundance: -
v_gene: TRBV18
j_gene: TRBJ1-1
CDR3nt: TGTGCCAGCTCCACAGGGGGCTCGGGGACTGAAGCTTTCTTT
CDR3aa: CASSTGGSGTEAFF

d_gene: -
abundance: -
v_gene: TRBV5-1
j_gene: TRBJ1-1
CDR3nt: TGCGCCAGCAGCTCCTCCAAGACAGCCACTGAAGCTTTCTTT
CDR3aa: CASSSSKTATEAFF

d_gene: -
abundance: -
v_gene: TRBV6-4
j_gene: TRBJ1-1
CDR3nt: TGTGCCAGCAGTCCAGCCTACATGAACACTGAAGCTTTCTTT
CDR3aa: CASSPAYMNTEAFF

d_gene: -
abundance: once
v_gene: TRBV27
j_gene: TRBJ2-2
CDR3nt: TGTGCCAGCGTCAGAAACACCGGGGAGCTGTTTTTT
CDR3aa: CASVRNTGELFF

d_gene: -
abundance: few
v_gene: TRBV12-3/TRBV12-4
j_gene: TRBJ1-2
CDR3nt: TGTGCCAGCAGTTTTTACAGCTATGGCTACACCTTC
CDR3aa: CASSFYSYGYTF

d_gene: TRBD1
abundance: many
v_gene: TRBV11-3
j_gene: TRBJ2-7
CDR3nt: TGTGCCAGCAGTTCCCCGGGACAGTCTTACGAGCAGTACTTC
CDR3aa: CASSSPGQSYEQYF

d_gene: TRBD1
abundance: -
v_gene: TRBV29-1
j_gene: TRBJ1-2
CDR3nt: TGCAGCGTTGAAGGGGGGACAGCCAATTATGGCTACACCTTC
CDR3aa: CSVEGGTANYGYTF

d_gene: -
abundance: few
v_gene: TRBV12-3/TRBV12-4
j_gene: TRBJ1-5
CDR3nt: TGTGCCAGCAGTCCGCCTTATAGCAATCAGCCCCAGCATTTT
CDR3aa: CASSPPYSNQPQHF

d_gene: -
abundance: few
v_gene: TRBV19
j_gene: TRBJ1-2
CDR3nt: TGTGCCAGTAGTCCCCACGTATTGGATGGCTACACCTTC
CDR3aa: CASSPHVLDGYTF

d_gene: TRBD2
abundance: -
v_gene: TRBV6-5
j_gene: TRBJ2-1
CDR3nt: TGTGCCAGCAGTTACGGGGGACTAGCGGGGTTACCCAGGAATGAGCAGTTCTTC
CDR3aa: CASSYGGLAGLPRNEQFF

d_gene: -
abundance: -
v_gene: TRBV20-1
j_gene: TRBJ1-5
CDR3nt: TGCAGTGCTACCATTTGGGGGGGCTATCAGCCCCAGCATTTT
CDR3aa: CSATIWGGYQPQHF

d_gene: -
abundance: few
v_gene: TRBV11-2
j_gene: TRBJ1-2
CDR3nt: TGTGCCAGCAGCTTAGACACTGCGGGACCCCGTAACTATGGCTACACCTTC
CDR3aa: CASSLDTAGPRNYGYTF

d_gene: TRBD1
abundance: -
v_gene: TRBV4-1
j_gene: TRBJ2-2
CDR3nt: TGCGCCAGCAGCCAAGCAGGGACAGGGTTTCTCACCGGGGAGCTGTTTTTT
CDR3aa: CASSQAGTGFLTGELFF

d_gene: -
abundance: -
v_gene: TRBV24-1
j_gene: TRBJ2-2
CDR3nt: TGTGCCACCAGACCGGGCACCGGGGAGCTGTTTTTT
CDR3aa: CATRPGTGELFF

d_gene: -
abundance: few
v_gene: TRBV2
j_gene: TRBJ2-3
CDR3nt: TGTGCCAGCAGTGAAGCTAGCGCAATGGTGCATACGCAGTATTTT
CDR3aa: CASSEASAMVHTQYF

d_gene: -
abundance: -
v_gene: TRBV7-9
j_gene: TRBJ2-1
CDR3nt: TGTGCCAGCAGCCAGCCCGGGAACAATGAGCAGTTCTTC
CDR3aa: CASSQPGNNEQFF

d_gene: TRBD1
abundance: -
v_gene: TRBV7-6
j_gene: TRBJ1-1
CDR3nt: TGTGCCAGCAGCTCGAGAACCGGGACAGGGTTGGACACTGAAGCTTTCTTT
CDR3aa: CASSSRTGTGLDTEAFF

d_gene: TRBD1
abundance: -
v_gene: TRBV3-1
j_gene: TRBJ1-1
CDR3nt: TGTGCCAGCAGCTCGACAGGGTTTGATACTGAAGCTTTCTTT
CDR3aa: CASSSTGFDTEAFF

d_gene: -
abundance: -
v_gene: TRBV19
j_gene: TRBJ2-7
CDR3nt: TGTGCCAGTAGTATAGATCTGGGCAGGGACTACGAGCAGTACTTC
CDR3aa: CASSIDLGRDYEQYF

d_gene: TRBD1
abundance: -
v_gene: TRBV5-8
j_gene: TRBJ1-5
CDR3nt: TGTGCCAGCAGCTTCTATGGACAGGGGGTAGGTCAGCCCCAGCATTTT
CDR3aa: CASSFYGQGVGQPQHF

d_gene: -
abundance: -
v_gene: TRBV27
j_gene: TRBJ1-6
CDR3nt: TGTGCCAGCAGCCACTATAATTCACCCCTCCACTTT
CDR3aa: CASSHYNSPLHF

d_gene: -
abundance: many
v_gene: TRBV7-6
j_gene: TRBJ2-7
CDR3nt: TGTGCCAGCAGCTTTTTGGAGACTCCCGGGGAGCAGTACTTC
CDR3aa: CASSFLETPGEQYF

d_gene: -
abundance: few
v_gene: TRBV4-2
j_gene: TRBJ1-1
CDR3nt: TGTGCCAGCAGCCAAGATTTACTAGGGAGAGACACTGAAGCTTTCTTT
CDR3aa: CASSQDLLGRDTEAFF

d_gene: -
abundance: -
v_gene: TRBV6-5
j_gene: TRBJ2-5
CDR3nt: TGTGCCAGCAGCTACAGGGTCCAAGAGACCCAGTACTTC
CDR3aa: CASSYRVQETQYF

d_gene: -
abundance: -
v_gene: TRBV29-1
j_gene: TRBJ2-6
CDR3nt: TGCAGCGTTGCCGTCTCTGGGGCCAACGTCCTGACTTTC
CDR3aa: CSVAVSGANVLTF

d_gene: -
abundance: -
v_gene: TRBV20-1
j_gene: TRBJ1-1
CDR3nt: TGCAGTGCTAGAGATCTTTTCATGAACACTGAAGCTTTCTTT
CDR3aa: CSARDLFMNTEAFF

d_gene: -
abundance: -
v_gene: TRBV6-6
j_gene: TRBJ1-5
CDR3nt: TGTGCCAGCAGCGCCGGGAAACTTCAGCCCCAGCATTTT
CDR3aa: CASSAGKLQPQHF

d_gene: TRBD1
abundance: -
v_gene: TRBV6-2/TRBV6-3
j_gene: TRBJ2-5
CDR3nt: TGTGCCAGCAGTAGAGGGGGCCGGCAGTCCCAAGAGACCCAGTACTTC
CDR3aa: CASSRGGRQSQETQYF

d_gene: -
abundance: -
v_gene: TRBV6-2/TRBV6-3
j_gene: TRBJ2-1
CDR3nt: TGTGCCAGCACCCGGGACCCCAATGAGCAGTTCTTC
CDR3aa: CASTRDPNEQFF

d_gene: TRBD2
abundance: -
v_gene: TRBV7-9
j_gene: TRBJ2-4
CDR3nt: TGTGCCAGCAGGCGCACCGATAGCGGGGCGAAAAACATTCAGTACTTC
CDR3aa: CASRRTDSGAKNIQYF

d_gene: TRBD2
abundance: few
v_gene: TRBV20-1
j_gene: TRBJ2-1
CDR3nt: TGCAGTGCGGGACTAGCGGGGGATGCGAATGAGCAGTTCTTC
CDR3aa: CSAGLAGDANEQFF

d_gene: -
abundance: -
v_gene: TRBV5-6
j_gene: TRBJ2-1
CDR3nt: TGTGCCAGCAGCTTGCAACAGGGTGGGTTTTTCGATGAGCAGTTCTTC
CDR3aa: CASSLQQGGFFDEQFF

d_gene: -
abundance: -
v_gene: TRBV7-2
j_gene: TRBJ2-2
CDR3nt: TGTGCCAGCAGCGAGCTTCAGGAGACCGGGGAGCTGTTTTTT
CDR3aa: CASSELQETGELFF

d_gene: -
abundance: -
v_gene: TRBV12-3/TRBV12-4
j_gene: TRBJ1-1
CDR3nt: TGTGCCAGCAGTGACCAGGGAGGTTACACTGAAGCTTTCTTT
CDR3aa: CASSDQGGYTEAFF

d_gene: TRBD1
abundance: few
v_gene: TRBV7-8
j_gene: TRBJ2-1
CDR3nt: TGTGCCAGCAGCTTACGGGACAGGGTTAATGAGCAGTTCTTC
CDR3aa: CASSLRDRVNEQFF

d_gene: TRBD1
abundance: -
v_gene: TRBV19
j_gene: TRBJ2-1
CDR3nt: TGTGCCAGTAGTTACCGGGACAGGGTATTCGATGAGCAGTTCTTC
CDR3aa: CASSYRDRVFDEQFF

d_gene: -
abundance: many
v_gene: TRBV6-1
j_gene: TRBJ1-3
CDR3nt: TGTGCCAGCAGTGAATCCAGGAGTGGAAACACCATATATTTT
CDR3aa: CASSESRSGNTIYF

d_gene: TRBD2
abundance: -
v_gene: TRBV19
j_gene: TRBJ2-2
CDR3nt: TGTGCCAGTATTCCATGGGGGGGAGGCCATCCGAACACCGGGGAGCTGTTTTTT
CDR3aa: CASIPWGGGHPNTGELFF

d_gene: TRBD2
abundance: -
v_gene: TRBV6-5
j_gene: TRBJ2-3
CDR3nt: TGTGCCAGCAGACCTCGGGGGGGCCCTTCAGACACAGATACGCAGTATTTT
CDR3aa: CASRPRGGPSDTDTQYF

d_gene: -
abundance: many
v_gene: TRBV7-3
j_gene: TRBJ2-3
CDR3nt: TGTGCCAGCAGCTCTTCCCAGGCAGATACGCAGTATTTT
CDR3aa: CASSSSQADTQYF

d_gene: -
abundance: once
v_gene: TRBV2
j_gene: TRBJ1-1
CDR3nt: TGTGCCAGCAGTGACACAGTTGAAGCTTTCTTT
CDR3aa: CASSDTVEAFF

d_gene: TRBD1
abundance: -
v_gene: TRBV15
j_gene: TRBJ1-6
CDR3nt: TGTGCCACCAGCGGGGAGGTAGCGACAGGGGCTTATTCACCCCTCCACTTT
CDR3aa: CATSGEVATGAYSPLHF

d_gene: -
abundance: many
v_gene: TRBV7-2
j_gene: TRBJ1-3
CDR3nt: TGTGCCAGCAGCAATCCCTGGACAGCTGGAAACACCATATATTTT
CDR3aa: CASSNPWTAGNTIYF

d_gene: -
abundance: -
v_gene: TRBV4-1
j_gene: TRBJ2-1
CDR3nt: TGCGCCAGCAGCCAGGCTAGGGGATACAATGAGCAGTTCTTC
CDR3aa: CASSQARGYNEQFF